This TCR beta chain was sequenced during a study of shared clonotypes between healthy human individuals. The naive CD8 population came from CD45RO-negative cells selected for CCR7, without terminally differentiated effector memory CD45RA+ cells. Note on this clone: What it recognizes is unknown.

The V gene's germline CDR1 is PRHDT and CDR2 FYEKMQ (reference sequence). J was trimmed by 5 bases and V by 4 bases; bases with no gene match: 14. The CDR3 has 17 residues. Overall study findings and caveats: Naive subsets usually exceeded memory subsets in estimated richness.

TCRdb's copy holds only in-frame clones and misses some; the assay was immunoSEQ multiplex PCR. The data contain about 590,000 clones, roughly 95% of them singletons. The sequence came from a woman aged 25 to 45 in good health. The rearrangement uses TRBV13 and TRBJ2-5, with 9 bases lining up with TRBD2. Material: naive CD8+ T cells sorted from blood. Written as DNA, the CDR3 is TGTGCCAGCAGCTCCTCGTTGCGGGAGGGCCGGGGGGAGACCCAGTACTTC. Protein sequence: CASSSSLREGRGETQYF.